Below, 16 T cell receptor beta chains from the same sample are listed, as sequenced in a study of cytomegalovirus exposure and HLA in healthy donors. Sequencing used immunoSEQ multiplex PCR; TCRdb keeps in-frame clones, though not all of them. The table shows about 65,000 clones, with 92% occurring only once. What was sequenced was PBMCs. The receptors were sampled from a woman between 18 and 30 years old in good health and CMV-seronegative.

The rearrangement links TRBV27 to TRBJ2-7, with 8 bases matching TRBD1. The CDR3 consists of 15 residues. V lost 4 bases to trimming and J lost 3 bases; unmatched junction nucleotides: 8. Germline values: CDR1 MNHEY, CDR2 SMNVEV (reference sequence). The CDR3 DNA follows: TGTGCCAGCAGTTACAGCGGACAGGGTAACTACGAGCAGTACTTC. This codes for CASSYSGQGNYEQYF.

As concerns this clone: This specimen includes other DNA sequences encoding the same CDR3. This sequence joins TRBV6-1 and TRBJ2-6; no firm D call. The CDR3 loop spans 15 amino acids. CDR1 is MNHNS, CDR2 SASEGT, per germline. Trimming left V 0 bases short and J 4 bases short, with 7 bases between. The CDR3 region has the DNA TGTGCCAGCAGTGAAGCCCACTCCGGGGCCAACGTCCTGACTTTC. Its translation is CASSEAHSGANVLTF.

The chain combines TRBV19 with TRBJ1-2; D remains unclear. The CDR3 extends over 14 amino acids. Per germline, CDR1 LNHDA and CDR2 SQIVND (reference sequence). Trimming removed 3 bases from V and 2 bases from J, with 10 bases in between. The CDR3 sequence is CASSIGPANYGYTF. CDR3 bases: TGTGCCAGTAGTATTGGTCCAGCGAACTATGGCTACACCTTC. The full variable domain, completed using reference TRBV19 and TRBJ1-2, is DGGITQSPKYLFRKEGQNVTLSCEQNLNHDAMYWYRQDPGQGLRLIYYSQIVNDFQKGDIAEGYSVSREKKESFPLTVTSAQKNPTAFYLCASSIGPANYGYTFGSGTRLTVV.

The CDR3 loop reads CASSLTGWGGTNEKLFF. The CDR3 DNA follows: TGTGCCAGCAGTTTAACAGGTTGGGGGGGAACTAATGAAAAACTGTTTTTT. The chain has TRBV28 and TRBJ1-4, with D maybe TRBD1 (5 bases). This CDR3 is 17 amino acids long. Germline V lookup: CDR1 MDHEN, CDR2 SYDVKM. The V end was cut by 2 bases, the J end by 1 base, with 14 bases between.

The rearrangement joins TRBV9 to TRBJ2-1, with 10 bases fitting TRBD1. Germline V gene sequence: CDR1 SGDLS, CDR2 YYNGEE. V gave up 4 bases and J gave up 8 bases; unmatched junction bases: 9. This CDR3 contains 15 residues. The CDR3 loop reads CASSRRGDRGDEQFF. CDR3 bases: TGTGCCAGCAGCAGGCGGGGGGACAGGGGTGATGAGCAGTTCTTC.

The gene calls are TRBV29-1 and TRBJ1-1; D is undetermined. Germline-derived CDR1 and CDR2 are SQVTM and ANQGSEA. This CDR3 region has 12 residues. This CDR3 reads CTCGNMNTEAFF. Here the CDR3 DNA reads TGCACCTGCGGGAATATGAACACTGAAGCTTTCTTT.

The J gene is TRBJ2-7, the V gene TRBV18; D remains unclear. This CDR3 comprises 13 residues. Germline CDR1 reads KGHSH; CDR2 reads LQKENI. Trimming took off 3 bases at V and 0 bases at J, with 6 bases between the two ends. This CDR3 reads CASSPVSSYEQYF. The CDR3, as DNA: TGTGCCAGCTCACCCGTTAGCTCCTACGAGCAGTACTTC.

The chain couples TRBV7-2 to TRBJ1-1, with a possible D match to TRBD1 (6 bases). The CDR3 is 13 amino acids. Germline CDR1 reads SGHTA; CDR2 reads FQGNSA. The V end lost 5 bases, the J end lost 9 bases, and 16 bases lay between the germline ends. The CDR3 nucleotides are TGTGCCAGCAGCGGAAGGGACACCAAACAAGCTTTCTTT. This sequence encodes CASSGRDTKQAFF.

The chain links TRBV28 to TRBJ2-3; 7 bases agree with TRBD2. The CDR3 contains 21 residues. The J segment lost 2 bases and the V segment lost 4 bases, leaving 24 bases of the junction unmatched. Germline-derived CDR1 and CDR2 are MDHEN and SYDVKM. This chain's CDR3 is CASSSTPRPGGRLGDTDTQYF. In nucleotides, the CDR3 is TGTGCCAGCAGTTCCACCCCAAGGCCTGGCGGGAGACTCGGGGACACAGATACGCAGTATTTT. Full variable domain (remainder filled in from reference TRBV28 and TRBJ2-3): DVKVTQSSRYLVKRTGEKVFLECVQDMDHENMFWYRQDPGLGLRLIYFSYDVKMKEKGDIPEGYSVSREKKERFSLILESASTNQTSMYLCASSSTPRPGGRLGDTDTQYFGPGTRLTVL.

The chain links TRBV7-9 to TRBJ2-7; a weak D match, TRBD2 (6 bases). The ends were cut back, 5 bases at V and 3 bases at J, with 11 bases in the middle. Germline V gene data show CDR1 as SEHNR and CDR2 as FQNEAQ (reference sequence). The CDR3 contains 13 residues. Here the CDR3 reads CASSRGTGYEQYF. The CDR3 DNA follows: TGTGCCAGCAGCCGTGGGACTGGCTACGAGCAGTACTTC.

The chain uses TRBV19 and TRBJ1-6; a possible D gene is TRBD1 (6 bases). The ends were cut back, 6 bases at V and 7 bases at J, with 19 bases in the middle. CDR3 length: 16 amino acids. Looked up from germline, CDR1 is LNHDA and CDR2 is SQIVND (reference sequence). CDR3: CASRYGAGVTNSPLHF. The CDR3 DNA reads TGTGCCAGTAGATACGGGGCAGGGGTAACCAATTCACCCCTCCACTTT.

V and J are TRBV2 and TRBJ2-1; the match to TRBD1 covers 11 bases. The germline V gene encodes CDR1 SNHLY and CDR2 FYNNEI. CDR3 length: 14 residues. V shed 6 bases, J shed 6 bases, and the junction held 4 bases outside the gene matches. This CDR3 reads CASSWTGGRNEQFF. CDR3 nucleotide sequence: TGTGCCAGCAGCTGGACAGGGGGCCGCAATGAGCAGTTCTTC.

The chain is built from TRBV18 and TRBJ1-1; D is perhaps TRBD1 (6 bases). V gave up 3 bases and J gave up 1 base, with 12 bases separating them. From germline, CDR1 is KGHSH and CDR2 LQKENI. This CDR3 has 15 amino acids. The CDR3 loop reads CASSPGADSNTEAFF. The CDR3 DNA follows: TGTGCCAGCTCACCGGGGGCAGACTCGAACACTGAAGCTTTCTTT.

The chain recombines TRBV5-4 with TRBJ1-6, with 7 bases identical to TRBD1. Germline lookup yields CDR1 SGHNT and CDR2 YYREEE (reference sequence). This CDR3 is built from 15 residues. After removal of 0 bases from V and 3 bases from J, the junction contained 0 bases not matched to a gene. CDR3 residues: CASSLGDSYNSPLHF. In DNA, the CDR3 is TGTGCCAGCAGCTTGGGGGACAGCTATAATTCACCCCTCCACTTT.

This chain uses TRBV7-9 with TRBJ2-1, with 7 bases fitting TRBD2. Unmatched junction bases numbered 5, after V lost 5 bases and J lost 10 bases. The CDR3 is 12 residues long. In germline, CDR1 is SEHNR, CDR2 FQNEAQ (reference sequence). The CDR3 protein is CASSPRGYEQFF. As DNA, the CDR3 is TGTGCCAGCAGCCCGCGGGGGTACGAGCAGTTCTTC.

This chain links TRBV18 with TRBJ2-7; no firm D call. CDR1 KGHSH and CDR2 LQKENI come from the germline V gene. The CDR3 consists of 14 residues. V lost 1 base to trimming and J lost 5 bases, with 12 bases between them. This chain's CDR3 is CASSPRVRADEQYF. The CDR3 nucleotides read TGTGCCAGCTCACCACGAGTCCGTGCCGACGAGCAGTACTTC.